This TCR beta chain was retrieved from a study of T cell changes during pregnancy in multiple sclerosis (dated by TCRdb to between 2019 and 2020). With regard to the full study: Changes in the T cell repertoire over the course of pregnancy were examined in this study in women with multiple sclerosis.

The method was the immunoSEQ multiplex PCR assay. TCRdb retrieved this table from immuneACCESS and kept in-frame rearrangements only. Not all clones are present; in checked studies, unresolved V genes account for under half, and no reason is known for the remainder. The sample includes around 35,000 clones, with about nine tenths observed a single time. The ten largest make up approximately 12% of the sample. Turning to this clone: No cognate antigen has been identified for it. There are no base qualities to consult, and no much larger clone falls within one base.

Sequences MGHRA (CDR1) and YSYEKL (CDR2) are obtained from the germline V gene. From the cysteine up to the phenylalanine, the CDR3 has a length of 15 residues. CDR3 DNA is the only sequence kept; it has 45 bases, read in frame from the first base. Trimming removed 1 base from V and 3 bases from J, leaving 10 bases between the germline ends. Material: CD8+ T cells from peripheral blood mononuclear cells, obtained before pregnancy. The receptor was isolated from a female donor with multiple sclerosis, enrolled in a pregnancy study. The V gene is TRBV4-1 and the J gene is TRBJ1-5; too little of a D gene remains to name it. DNA sequence: TGCGCCAGCAGCCAAGTAGCTCGGTTCAATCAGCCCCAGCATTTT. The encoded protein is CASSQVARFNQPQHF.